The 14 T cell receptor beta chains below all came from one sample that was sequenced in a study of a mutant IDH1 vaccine in newly diagnosed glioma. Time point described: week 5, during vaccination. Doses of 300 ug of mutant IDH1 20-mer peptide were given with topical imiquimod. Antigens for these TCRs are unknown. Sequencing was performed with immunoSEQ multiplex PCR; in TCRdb, only in-frame clones are kept and a portion is missing. Among about 58,000 clones listed, around 80% were seen once. The sample consisted of PBMCs, taken from a glioma patient whose treatment included an IDH1 peptide vaccine. These receptors were collected from a woman aged 45-65 years with glioma.

The chain joins TRBV2 to TRBJ2-3; possibly TRBD1 for D (7 bases). This CDR3 region has 14 residues. Germline V lookup: CDR1 SNHLY, CDR2 FYNNEI. The germline V and J ends were trimmed by 7 bases and 5 bases, with 16 bases remaining between them. The DNA for the CDR3 is TGTGCCAGCACCGGGGGACAGTCAGGAGATACGCAGTATTTT. This sequence encodes CASTGGQSGDTQYF.

The rearrangement joins TRBV6-1 to TRBJ2-5; 7 bases map to TRBD2. Germline CDR1 and CDR2: MNHNS and SASEGT. The CDR3 is 14 amino acids. J gave up 5 bases and V 4 bases, and 7 bases lay outside the gene matches. The DNA for the CDR3 is TGTGCCAGCAGTGCGGCGGGGGTGCGGGAGACCCAGTACTTC. Its protein product is CASSAAGVRETQYF.

CDR3 region: CASRDRAAYEQYF. DNA of the CDR3: TGTGCCAGCAGGGACAGGGCGGCCTACGAGCAGTACTTC. The gene calls are TRBV11-3 and TRBJ2-7, with 8 bases fitting TRBD1. There are 13 residues in the CDR3. Germline V lookup: CDR1 SGHNT, CDR2 YENEEA. V shed 6 bases and J 2 bases; nucleotides not matched to a gene: 3.

The chain couples TRBV9 to TRBJ1-3, with D unresolved. Germline V gene data show CDR1 as SGDLS and CDR2 as YYNGEE. V was trimmed by 3 bases and J by 0 bases, leaving 13 bases between them. This CDR3 has 16 amino acids. The CDR3 region is CASSEGGLSSGNTIYF. The CDR3 nucleotides are TGTGCCAGCAGCGAAGGAGGGCTCAGCTCTGGAAACACCATATATTTT.

This clone appeared a single time. This sequence joins TRBV19 and TRBJ2-5; weak D call: TRBD2 (7 bases). V was shortened by 5 bases and J by 2 bases, with 21 bases between the two germline ends. This CDR3 is 17 amino acids long. Germline V CDR1 and CDR2: LNHDA, SQIVND (reference sequence). CDR3 bases: TGTGCCAGTAGTGGGGGGGCTGGTTACAGTCAACAAGAGACCCAGTACTTC. Translated, it gives CASSGGAGYSQQETQYF.

V and J are TRBV10-3 and TRBJ1-6; D unresolved. With 11 bases removed from V and 0 bases from J, the gap between germline ends came to 5 bases. The CDR3 is made up of 12 amino acids. Germline V lookup: CDR1 ENHRY, CDR2 SYGVKD. The CDR3 sequence is CALVSYNSPLHF. Here the CDR3 DNA reads TGTGCCTTAGTCTCCTATAATTCACCCCTCCACTTT.

This clone counts as medium-sized. This chain links TRBV6-1 with TRBJ2-7; TRBD2 aligns across 10 bases. The CDR3 runs 15 residues. The germline V gene has CDR1 MNHNS and CDR2 SASEGT. The V gene end was trimmed by 1 base and the J gene end by 0 bases; junction bases not matched to a gene: 0. CDR3 residues: CASSEGTSGSYEQYF. The CDR3 nucleotides are TGTGCCAGCAGTGAAGGGACTAGCGGCTCCTACGAGCAGTACTTC.

The V and J genes are TRBV7-9 and TRBJ2-7; D is perhaps TRBD2 (7 bases). CDR3 length equals 15 residues. V lost 3 bases to trimming and J lost 6 bases, with 18 bases between them. The germline V gene has CDR1 SEHNR and CDR2 FQNEAQ (reference sequence). The CDR3 here is CASSFSRGGDGEQYF. The CDR3 bases are TGTGCCAGCAGCTTCTCGAGGGGGGGGGACGGCGAGCAGTACTTC.

The gene calls are TRBV4-2 and TRBJ1-3; D is uncertain. The V and J ends lost 0 bases and 0 bases respectively, with 6 bases between them. From germline, CDR1 is LGHNA and CDR2 YNFKEQ. The CDR3 covers 15 residues. The chain's CDR3 is CASSQDRSSGNTIYF. The CDR3 DNA sequence: TGTGCCAGCAGCCAAGACAGGAGCTCTGGAAACACCATATATTTT.

The V call is TRBV11-2, the J call TRBJ2-3; 8 nucleotides align to TRBD2. Germline V CDR1 and CDR2: SGHAT, FQNNGV. The CDR3 is made up of 15 amino acids. The junction had 4 bases not matched to a gene; V was cut back by 3 bases and J by 2 bases. The CDR3 nucleotides are TGTGCCAGCAGCTTGGGACTAGTTCACACAGATACGCAGTATTTT. As protein: CASSLGLVHTDTQYF.

CDR3 in amino acids: CASSLRVLHAEAFF. The CDR3 nucleotides are TGTGCCAGCAGTTTAAGGGTTCTGCACGCTGAAGCTTTCTTT. The J gene is TRBJ1-1, the V gene TRBV27; no clear D gene. CDR1 MNHEY and CDR2 SMNVEV come from the germline V gene (reference sequence). The CDR3 loop spans 14 amino acids. V was trimmed by 2 bases and J by 6 bases, leaving 13 bases between them.

The chain carries TRBV5-1 and TRBJ2-2; D unclear. V shed 4 bases and J shed 0 bases, with 10 bases lying between them. Germline loops: CDR1 SGHRS, CDR2 YFSETQ. The CDR3 consists of 15 residues. CDR3: CASSPEPPNTGELFF. CDR3 coding DNA: TGCGCCAGCAGCCCAGAACCCCCGAACACCGGGGAGCTGTTTTTT.

The chain recombines TRBV19 with TRBJ2-2; TRBD2 aligns across 8 bases. V shed 4 bases and J 1 base; nucleotides not matched to a gene: 11. The CDR3 is made up of 18 amino acids. Germline assignment: CDR1 LNHDA and CDR2 SQIVND (reference sequence). The CDR3 reads CASSRVSGAPGNTGELFF. The CDR3 DNA follows: TGTGCCAGTAGTAGAGTTAGCGGGGCCCCGGGGAACACCGGGGAGCTGTTTTTT.

This chain connects TRBV7-2 to TRBJ1-3; 8 positions agree with TRBD1. V lost 5 bases to trimming and J lost 8 bases; unmatched junction nucleotides: 5. CDR1 SGHTA and CDR2 FQGNSA come from the germline V gene. This CDR3 is built from 13 residues. The chain's CDR3 is CASSVGQGYTIYF. The CDR3 DNA sequence: TGTGCCAGCAGCGTCGGACAGGGCTACACCATATATTTT.